Listed here is a single T cell receptor beta chain. Its antigen is currently unknown. The CDR3 runs to 18 residues. With 3 bases removed from V and 3 bases from J, the gap between germline ends came to 24 bases. CDR1 and CDR2 from the germline V gene are SQVTM and ANQGSEA. After isolation, RNA underwent reverse transcription to generate cDNA as the sequencing template. TCRdb keeps only in-frame clones here, not all; method: immunoSEQ multiplex PCR. The sample shows more than 95,000 clones, 47% of them seen only once. The sample comes from a study of CD8+ T cells in alopecia areata. Lesional scalp tissue (obtained by punch biopsy) and peripheral blood were collected from alopecia areata patients. Study conclusions and caveats: Scalp sequencing captures resident alphabeta T cells of normal skin too. Normal scalp had lower clonality than lesional scalp, with alopecia totalis/universalis lesions showing this most strongly.

The V call is TRBV29-1, the J call TRBJ2-1; D ambiguous. The sample taken for sequencing was NKG2D-low CD8+ T cells sorted from blood. The TCR comes from a human donor with alopecia areata. The CDR3 bases are TGCAGCGTTGATGTACCGCAGACGGCCTCAACGTACTACAATGAGCAGTTCTTC. As protein: CSVDVPQTASTYYNEQFF.